A selection of T cell receptor beta chains follows, all from one sample in a study of T cell responses to AZD1222 COVID-19 vaccine. Assay: immunoSEQ multiplex PCR; the TCRdb copy retains only in-frame clones and omits some. Of about 190,000 clones listed, over 70% are singletons. The source was peripheral blood, collected on day 0 of MenACWY control vaccination. Receptor source: an adult in good health. The CDR3 runs from the conserved cysteine through the conserved F or W. The D gene is left open where the match is weak. Not all rows give a size; the values are once, few, many and, for expanded clones, a class.

j_call: TRBJ2-7; d_call: TRBD1; clone_size: .; v_call: TRBV7-3; cdr3_nt: TGTGCCAGCAGCCCTTCCGACAGGGACGAGCAGTACTTC; cdr3_aa: CASSPSDRDEQYF
j_call: TRBJ1-5; d_call: .; clone_size: .; v_call: TRBV28; cdr3_nt: TGTGCCAGCAGTCCCCCTGTAGGGAGCAATCAGCCCCAGCATTTT; cdr3_aa: CASSPPVGSNQPQHF
j_call: TRBJ2-5; d_call: TRBD1; clone_size: .; v_call: TRBV27; cdr3_nt: TGTGCCAGCAGTGCGCGGGACAGGGTTCAAGAGACCCAGTACTTC; cdr3_aa: CASSARDRVQETQYF
j_call: TRBJ2-2; d_call: .; clone_size: .; v_call: TRBV30; cdr3_nt: TGTGCCTGGAGTGTTGGGGCTCATGACACCGGGGAGCTGTTTTTT; cdr3_aa: CAWSVGAHDTGELFF
j_call: TRBJ2-1; d_call: TRBD2; clone_size: .; v_call: TRBV10-3; cdr3_nt: TGTGCCATCGGAAAACTAGCGGGATACTTGAATGAGCAGTTCTTC; cdr3_aa: CAIGKLAGYLNEQFF
j_call: TRBJ2-1; d_call: .; clone_size: few; v_call: TRBV4-1; cdr3_nt: TGCGCCAGCAGGGCAGCGGGTCTATACAATGAGCAGTTCTTC; cdr3_aa: CASRAAGLYNEQFF
j_call: TRBJ1-5; d_call: .; clone_size: .; v_call: TRBV6-5; cdr3_nt: TGTGCCAGCAGCCTCCGGCAGGGGAATCAGCCCCAGCATTTT; cdr3_aa: CASSLRQGNQPQHF
j_call: TRBJ2-3; d_call: TRBD2; clone_size: .; v_call: TRBV14; cdr3_nt: TGTGCCAGCAGCCAAACTAGCGGGGGTGTAGATACGCAGTATTTT; cdr3_aa: CASSQTSGGVDTQYF
j_call: TRBJ2-5; d_call: TRBD2; clone_size: .; v_call: TRBV5-1; cdr3_nt: TGCGCCAGCAGTCCTAGCGGGGGTCAAGAGACCCAGTACTTC; cdr3_aa: CASSPSGGQETQYF
j_call: TRBJ2-7; d_call: .; clone_size: .; v_call: TRBV4-1; cdr3_nt: TGCGCCAGCAGCCCCCGCGAGGTGGAAGTAGTTTGGCCTGGCTACGAGCAGTACTTC; cdr3_aa: CASSPREVEVVWPGYEQYF
j_call: TRBJ2-1; d_call: .; clone_size: .; v_call: TRBV20-1; cdr3_nt: TGCAGTGCGAGTGGTATGGTAGCGGGACAGAGCTCCTACAATGAGCAGTTCTTC; cdr3_aa: CSASGMVAGQSSYNEQFF
j_call: TRBJ2-7; d_call: .; clone_size: .; v_call: TRBV12-2; cdr3_nt: TGTGCAAGTCGCCCCAGAGGACTAGCGGGATCCAGCGAGCAGTACTTC; cdr3_aa: CASRPRGLAGSSEQYF
j_call: TRBJ2-1; d_call: TRBD2; clone_size: once; v_call: TRBV19; cdr3_nt: TGTGCCAGTAGCGGCGGGAGGGCCACCTACAATGAGCAGTTCTTC; cdr3_aa: CASSGGRATYNEQFF
j_call: TRBJ1-4; d_call: TRBD1; clone_size: .; v_call: TRBV4-2; cdr3_nt: TGTGCCAGCAGCCAAGATCCAGGAGACAGGGATGAAAAACTGTTTTTT; cdr3_aa: CASSQDPGDRDEKLFF
j_call: TRBJ2-1; d_call: TRBD2; clone_size: .; v_call: TRBV2; cdr3_nt: TGTGCCAGCAGTGAGGTGCTAGCGGGAGGGCCTAGGGAGCAGTTCTTC; cdr3_aa: CASSEVLAGGPREQFF
j_call: TRBJ2-1; d_call: .; clone_size: .; v_call: TRBV5-8; cdr3_nt: TGTGCCAGCAGCTGGGACAATGAGCAGTTCTTC; cdr3_aa: CASSWDNEQFF